This entry describes one T cell receptor (beta chain). The antigen this receptor binds is unknown. Base-call qualities are not available, and no considerably larger clone is one nucleotide away. Ficoll-Paque density gradient centrifugation was the method used to isolate PBMCs. The sequencer was an Illumina NovaSeq 6000. cDNA libraries for TCRalpha and TCRbeta were prepared by 5'RACE using constant-segment primers, with sample barcodes and unique molecular identifiers added. Trizol reagent was used to extract RNA from every sample. Amplification of the libraries took two PCR steps, and the second step added a second sample barcode plus Illumina TruSeq adapters. The libraries were sequenced on an Illumina NovaSeq using 2 x 150 bp paired-end reads. The paper's data handling went like this. The reads were demultiplexed and collapsed into UMI-guided consensus sequences using migec v1.2.7. Using mixcr v2.1.11, UMI consensuses were aligned to TRA and TRB V and J templates and then assembled into clonotypes. A clonotype was counted as expanded or contracted only if both edgeR and NoisET called the change significant, with noise models trained on biological replicates. For edgeR calls, the cutoffs were a false discovery rate-adjusted p below 0.01 and a log2 fold-change threshold of 1. As an exploratory analysis of dynamics, PCA with hierarchical clustering was applied to max-normalized trajectories of the 1000 most abundant clonotypes. Separately sequenced CD4+ and CD8+ repertoires were used to assign the CD4 or CD8 phenotype of responding clones. The public reads were reprocessed in TCRdb via fastp at Q25 and MiXCR, keeping in-frame beta chains. Every entry covers one CDR3 protein and lists the most common genes and DNA from its rows. TCRdb, not the original authors, processed these V and J calls. For this sample there are hundreds of thousands of distinct CDR3 sequences; about 17% appear just once. The ten biggest clones cover roughly 21% of the sample.

The data were taken from a study of T-cell memory formation after mild COVID-19 (dated by TCRdb to 2020 to 2022). Some background on the complete study: Most TCR sequence clusters were specific to one of the two donors. The cohort comprised two young, previously healthy adult volunteers, one female and one male. In a couple of donors, T-cell clones that expanded and contracted after mild COVID-19 were tracked by sequencing TCRalpha and TCRbeta repertoires over time.

Looking up the germline V gene (reference sequence) yields CDR1 LGHDT and CDR2 YNNKEL. The CDR3, from cysteine to phenylalanine, totals 13 residues. CDR3 DNA is the only sequence kept; it has 39 bases, read in frame from the first base. Trimming takes 4 bases from V and 2 bases from J, and the germline ends sit 9 bases apart. Overall results and qualifications from the work: SARS-CoV-2 specificity of the second-wave clones peaking on day 37 was not confirmed. The study included only a couple of mild cases, and larger cohorts that include severe cases with pre-infection samples were judged to be necessary. The detection of some responding clones in pre-infection memory suggests that pre-existing cross-reactive memory T cells joined the SARS-CoV-2 response. From day 15 to 85, contracting clones showed balanced CD4/CD8 phenotypes, whereas a second wave of clones that expanded from day 15 to 37 leaned towards CD4+. Contracting CD4+ clones were found mainly in CM and EM memory subsets, while CD8+ clones were enriched in EMRA.

The source is a man aged 18 to 29 who had mild COVID-19 (a few samples of this study predate the infection). The sample titles of this study are shuffled in the database, so cell type and time point are left out; the donor was told from shared clones. The chain is encoded by TRBV3-1 joined to TRBJ2-7, with the D gene too uncertain to name. The sample was PBMCs or a T cell subset sorted from them (not recorded which). The CDR3 in this case is CASSRIGAYEQYF. The nucleotides are TGTGCCAGCAGCCGGATTGGGGCCTACGAGCAGTACTTC.